A selection of T cell receptor beta chains follows, all from one sample in a study of PD-1 blockade in classical Hodgkin lymphoma. Measured with immunoSEQ multiplex PCR; TCRdb has only the in-frame clones, and not every one. Of tens of thousands of clones detected, under 90% appear once; the ten largest clones hold roughly 0.75%. The sequencing here drew on CD4+ T cells from blood, taken before the fourth cycle of nivolumab. The receptors were sampled from a human donor with classical Hodgkin lymphoma. The CDR3 runs from the conserved cysteine through the conserved F or W. A D gene is named only where the DNA matches it firmly. Clone size is given for some rows only: seen once, a few or many times, or a class if the clone is expanded.

abundance: .; j_gene: TRBJ2-4; d_gene: TRBD2; v_gene: TRBV7-2; CDR3nt: TGTGCCAGCAGCTTAACGGGACTAGCGGGAGCTCCGGACATTCAGTACTTC; CDR3aa: CASSLTGLAGAPDIQYF
abundance: .; j_gene: TRBJ2-7; d_gene: .; v_gene: TRBV11-2; CDR3nt: TGTGCCAGCAGCTTCGAAGCGGGACATACTACCTACGAGCAGTACTTC; CDR3aa: CASSFEAGHTTYEQYF
abundance: .; j_gene: TRBJ1-4; d_gene: .; v_gene: TRBV5-4; CDR3nt: TGTGCCAGCAGCTACGGGCGGGTCCGAAGTAGTGAAAAACTGTTTTTT; CDR3aa: CASSYGRVRSSEKLFF
abundance: few; j_gene: TRBJ1-1; d_gene: .; v_gene: TRBV7-2; CDR3nt: TGTGCCAGCAGTTACCGTTCGGGGAACACTGAAGCTTTCTTT; CDR3aa: CASSYRSGNTEAFF
abundance: .; j_gene: TRBJ1-3; d_gene: .; v_gene: TRBV4-3; CDR3nt: TGCGCCAGCAGCCAAGATTTGGTCGGGAGGGTTGTAATGAACACCATATATTTT; CDR3aa: CASSQDLVGRVVMNTIYF
abundance: .; j_gene: TRBJ1-1; d_gene: TRBD1; v_gene: TRBV9; CDR3nt: TGTGCCAGCAGCGTAGCCGGGACCGGGACAGGGGGCCTGAGCACTGAAGCTTTCTTT; CDR3aa: CASSVAGTGTGGLSTEAFF
abundance: .; j_gene: TRBJ1-5; d_gene: .; v_gene: TRBV6-1; CDR3nt: TGTGCCAGCAGTGACATGCAGGGACTCAATCAGCCCCAGCATTTT; CDR3aa: CASSDMQGLNQPQHF
abundance: .; j_gene: TRBJ1-1; d_gene: .; v_gene: TRBV7-3; CDR3nt: TGTGCCAGCAGCTTAGGGGTGGGGAACACTGAAGCTTTCTTT; CDR3aa: CASSLGVGNTEAFF
abundance: .; j_gene: TRBJ2-3; d_gene: TRBD2; v_gene: TRBV5-6; CDR3nt: TGTGCCAGCAGCTTGGTCGTTCTAGCGGGGGGGGCAGATACGCAGTATTTT; CDR3aa: CASSLVVLAGGADTQYF
abundance: once; j_gene: TRBJ1-3; d_gene: .; v_gene: TRBV30; CDR3nt: TGTGCCTGGGACAGGTCCTCTGGAAACACCATATATTTT; CDR3aa: CAWDRSSGNTIYF
abundance: .; j_gene: TRBJ1-5; d_gene: .; v_gene: TRBV7-9; CDR3nt: TGTGCCAGCAGCTTAGGGGGCGGCAATCAGCCCCAGCATTTT; CDR3aa: CASSLGGGNQPQHF
abundance: .; j_gene: TRBJ2-5; d_gene: .; v_gene: TRBV15; CDR3nt: TGTGCCACCAGCCGGGGGGAGACCCAGTACTTC; CDR3aa: CATSRGETQYF
abundance: .; j_gene: TRBJ2-7; d_gene: .; v_gene: TRBV7-3; CDR3nt: TGTGCCAGCAGCTTGGACAGCGGGGCATACGAGCAGTACTTC; CDR3aa: CASSLDSGAYEQYF
abundance: .; j_gene: TRBJ1-3; d_gene: .; v_gene: TRBV5-1; CDR3nt: TGCGCCAGCAGCCTAGGGAGCTCTGGAAACACCATATATTTT; CDR3aa: CASSLGSSGNTIYF
abundance: once; j_gene: TRBJ1-1; d_gene: .; v_gene: TRBV11-2; CDR3nt: TGTGCCAGCAGCTTAGAGGTAGGGTCATTCACTGAAGCTTTCTTT; CDR3aa: CASSLEVGSFTEAFF
abundance: .; j_gene: TRBJ2-3; d_gene: .; v_gene: TRBV7-3; CDR3nt: TGTGCCAGCAGCTCCCTGTGGGGGAGCACAGATACGCAGTATTTT; CDR3aa: CASSSLWGSTDTQYF
abundance: .; j_gene: TRBJ2-3; d_gene: .; v_gene: TRBV5-1; CDR3nt: TGCGCCAGCAGCACCCTGACCTTCGCGGCTAGCACAGATACGCAGTATTTT; CDR3aa: CASSTLTFAASTDTQYF
abundance: .; j_gene: TRBJ1-5; d_gene: TRBD1; v_gene: TRBV19; CDR3nt: TGTGCCAGTAGTATAAGACAGGGATTTGACAATCAGCCCCAGCATTTT; CDR3aa: CASSIRQGFDNQPQHF
abundance: .; j_gene: TRBJ1-1; d_gene: .; v_gene: TRBV11-2; CDR3nt: TGTGCCAGCAGCTTCCCCCGGGGTCAGGGTTTCAGCACTGAAGCTTTCTTT; CDR3aa: CASSFPRGQGFSTEAFF
abundance: .; j_gene: TRBJ1-2; d_gene: .; v_gene: TRBV6-5; CDR3nt: TGTGCCAGCAGTTACTCGTCTACGCGGACCTATGGCTACACCTTC; CDR3aa: CASSYSSTRTYGYTF
abundance: .; j_gene: TRBJ1-1; d_gene: TRBD1; v_gene: TRBV18; CDR3nt: TGTGCCAGCTCATTCCAACAGGGGGCGGAGGCTGAAGCTTTCTTT; CDR3aa: CASSFQQGAEAEAFF
abundance: once; j_gene: TRBJ1-1; d_gene: .; v_gene: TRBV5-4; CDR3nt: TGTGCCAGCAGCTTGGCCGGGGAGGGGGACACTGAAGCTTTCTTT; CDR3aa: CASSLAGEGDTEAFF
abundance: .; j_gene: TRBJ2-5; d_gene: .; v_gene: TRBV14; CDR3nt: TGTGCCAGCAGCCAAGTTGGGCTCGGGTCGTCAGAGACCCAGTACTTC; CDR3aa: CASSQVGLGSSETQYF
abundance: once; j_gene: TRBJ2-1; d_gene: TRBD1; v_gene: TRBV30; CDR3nt: TGTGCCTGGAGCCCCTGGACAGGGAGTTTTGGGAATGAGCAGTTCTTC; CDR3aa: CAWSPWTGSFGNEQFF
abundance: .; j_gene: TRBJ2-4; d_gene: .; v_gene: TRBV19; CDR3nt: TGTGCCAGCCAGGGGTTGAGGAGAAACATTCAGTACTTC; CDR3aa: CASQGLRRNIQYF
abundance: .; j_gene: TRBJ1-2; d_gene: TRBD1; v_gene: TRBV28; CDR3nt: TGTGCCAGCAGCACGCAACCGACAGGGCCGGGCTACACCTTC; CDR3aa: CASSTQPTGPGYTF
abundance: .; j_gene: TRBJ2-7; d_gene: .; v_gene: TRBV6-5; CDR3nt: TGTGCCAGCAGTTACTCGCGGGTACGTTACGAGCAGTACTTC; CDR3aa: CASSYSRVRYEQYF